Presented here are 32 T cell receptor beta chains from one specimen sequenced in a study of breast tumors, draining lymph nodes, adjacent tissues. TCRdb reprocessed the multiplex PCR reads via MiXCR and lists one record per CDR3 protein. The top ten hold approximately 25% of the sample, which has 21,000 or so distinct CDR3 sequences, about 41% seen once. The sequencing input was breast tumor tissue. These receptor sequences come from a female donor with breast cancer. Some clones in this sample may be carry-over from other donors' samples.

This clonotype was seen at least ten times. A read error may be the cause here, since a much bigger clone is one base away. The V and J genes are TRBV20-1 and TRBJ2-6; 8 nucleotides match TRBD1. The CDR3 has 16 amino acids. The germline V gene encodes CDR1 DFQATT and CDR2 SNEGSKA (reference sequence). The CDR3 sequence: CSVRTGTGSAANVLTF. CDR3 nucleotide sequence: TGCAGTGTTCGGACAGGGACCGGCTCTGCGGCCAACGTCCTGACTTTC.

This clonotype was counted ten times or more. The chain has TRBV5-1 and TRBJ2-5; 11 nucleotides match TRBD1. Germline V gene data show CDR1 as SGHRS and CDR2 as YFSETQ. The CDR3 contains 15 residues. With V trimmed by 2 bases and J by 9 bases, 9 bases remained unmatched. Here the CDR3 DNA reads TGCGCCAGCAGCTTCGGACAGGGGGCTGGCGAGGCCCAGTACTTC. Amino acid sequence: CASSFGQGAGEAQYF.

This clonotype was counted between two and nine times. The chain carries TRBV30 and TRBJ2-1; D unclear. Germline CDR1 GTSNPN, CDR2 SVGIG (reference sequence). V lost 2 bases and J lost 0, with 5 bases in between. CDR3 size: 13 residues. The CDR3 DNA follows: TGTGCCTGGAGTCCAAGCTCCTACAATGAGCAGTTCTTC. This codes for CAWSPSSYNEQFF.

There are many counts of this clonotype. This rearrangement joins TRBV12-3 or TRBV12-4 to TRBJ2-7, with D uncertain. This CDR3 comprises 11 residues. The V end was cut by 3 bases, the J end by 6 bases, with 6 bases between. CDR3 DNA: TGTGCCAGCAGTTTCTTGGGCGAGCAGTACTTC. Translated: CASSFLGEQYF.

This clonotype appeared once. The junction does not match germline at one end; this may be a read error. The gene calls are TRBV20-1 and TRBJ2-2; 9 positions match TRBD2. The V gene's germline CDR1 is DFQATT and CDR2 SNEGSKA (reference sequence). This CDR3 region has 15 residues. The CDR3 region is CSARDSSGNTGQLFF. The CDR3 bases are TGCAGTGCGAGAGATTCTAGCGGGAACACCGGGCAGCTGTTTTTT.

The chain employs TRBV20-1 and TRBJ2-5; D perhaps matches TRBD1 (5 bases). V shed 3 bases and J shed 5 bases, with 10 bases lying between them. Germline lookup yields CDR1 DFQATT and CDR2 SNEGSKA (reference sequence). There are 12 residues in the CDR3. CDR3 bases: TGCAGTGCTAGTCAGGGATTGGAGACCCAGTACTTC. It codes for CSASQGLETQYF.

This clonotype has a count of ten or more. A clone one base away is much larger, so this may be a read error. The chain is built from TRBV5-1 and TRBJ2-3, with TRBD2 matching over 12 bases. The CDR3 is 17 residues long. CDR1 and CDR2 from the germline V gene are SGHRS and YFSETQ. V gave up 4 bases and J gave up 4 bases; unmatched junction bases: 10. CDR3: CASSRLAGEIRADTQYF. CDR3 DNA: TGCGCCAGCAGCCGACTAGCGGGAGAGATCCGCGCAGATACGCAGTATTTT.

By share of the sample, this clonotype is medium-sized (0.01 to 0.1%). This chain joins TRBV5-1 and TRBJ2-2; D possibly corresponds to TRBD1 (5 bases). V lost 2 bases to trimming and J lost 0 bases, with 8 bases between them. Germline-derived CDR1 and CDR2 are SGHRS and YFSETQ. There are 15 residues in the CDR3. CDR3 amino acids: CASSLGAANTGELFF. CDR3 in DNA: TGCGCCAGCAGCTTAGGGGCCGCGAACACCGGGGAGCTGTTTTTT.

This clonotype was observed many times. The chain couples TRBV5-1 to TRBJ2-1, with 9 positions matching TRBD2. Germline V gene sequence: CDR1 SGHRS, CDR2 YFSETQ. V shed 3 bases and J 6 bases; nucleotides not matched to a gene: 19. The CDR3 spans 19 residues. CDR3 amino acids: CASSYNSRASGAFLNEQFF. As DNA, the CDR3 is TGCGCCAGCAGCTACAACTCCAGGGCTAGCGGGGCCTTTCTCAATGAGCAGTTCTTC.

This clonotype was seen at least ten times. The chain joins TRBV29-1 to TRBJ2-1; possible D gene TRBD1, 6 bases. This CDR3 comprises 13 residues. Germline CDR1 SQVTM, CDR2 ANQGSEA. Trimming cost V 7 bases and J 4 bases, with 14 bases left between them. CDR3: CSGRTAEYNEQFF. CDR3 bases: TGCAGCGGACGGACAGCCGAATACAATGAGCAGTTCTTC.

This clonotype was observed a handful of times. CDR3 residues: CSVAWGRGEAFF. The CDR3, as DNA: TGCAGCGTTGCCTGGGGGCGCGGTGAAGCTTTCTTT. The chain is built from TRBV29-1 and TRBJ1-1; D might be TRBD1 (6 bases). V was cut by 4 bases and J by 7 bases, with 13 bases left in between. The V gene's germline CDR1 is SQVTM and CDR2 ANQGSEA. The CDR3 spans 12 residues.

V usage is TRBV7-8 and J usage is TRBJ2-5, with D uncertain. Trimming took 5 bases from V and 2 from J, leaving 18 bases between them. CDR1 SGHVS and CDR2 FQNEAQ come from the germline V gene. This CDR3 spans 16 amino acids. The DNA for the CDR3 is TGTGCCAGCAGCCCAGTCGGCAAGGCGCAGCAAGAGACCCAGTACTTC. Translation: CASSPVGKAQQETQYF.

This clonotype was detected many times. The chain recombines TRBV20-1 with TRBJ2-7; D is undetermined. The V gene lost 0 bases and the J gene lost 2 bases, with 5 bases spanning the gap. This CDR3 is 12 amino acids long. Germline assignment: CDR1 DFQATT and CDR2 SNEGSKA (reference sequence). CDR3 coding DNA: TGCAGTGCTAGAGACGGAGCCTACGAGCAGTACTTC. Translation: CSARDGAYEQYF.

This clonotype occurred a few times. The chain is built from TRBV20-1 and TRBJ1-6; no clear D gene. V lost 3 bases to trimming and J lost 5 bases, with 8 bases between them. Germline V lookup: CDR1 DFQATT, CDR2 SNEGSKA (reference sequence). There are 13 residues in the CDR3. CDR3 protein: CSASEVDNSPLHF. Written as DNA, the CDR3 is TGCAGTGCTAGTGAGGTTGATAATTCACCCCTCCACTTT.

This clonotype was found a few times. The chain combines TRBV6-6 with TRBJ2-7; D not resolved. The germline V and J ends were trimmed by 8 bases and 12 bases, with 14 bases remaining between them. This CDR3 is 10 amino acids long. Germline V gene lookup returns CDR1 MNHNY and CDR2 SVGAGI (reference sequence). The CDR3 DNA follows: TGTGCCAGCGGACCTCGTCCTCTGTACTTC. Translation: CASGPRPLYF.

This clonotype has just one count. This chain joins TRBV10-3 and TRBJ1-5; D unclear. Per germline, CDR1 ENHRY and CDR2 SYGVKD. Trimming left V 2 bases short and J 7 bases short, with 12 bases between. CDR3 length: 14 residues. The CDR3 protein is CAISEADGGQPQHF. The CDR3 region has the DNA TGTGCCATCAGTGAGGCCGACGGAGGACAGCCCCAGCATTTT.

In this sample, this clonotype turned up many times. The J gene is TRBJ1-2, the V gene TRBV12-3 or TRBV12-4, with TRBD1 matching 9 bases. After removal of 7 bases from V and 3 bases from J, the junction contained 6 bases not matched to a gene. CDR3 length: 14 amino acids. CDR3 protein: CASISGQGYYGYTF. CDR3 in DNA: TGTGCCAGCATCTCGGGACAGGGTTACTATGGCTACACCTTC.

Of note for this clonotype: This may come from a read error, since a much larger clone is one base off. The J gene is TRBJ2-7, the V gene TRBV5-5, with D perhaps TRBD1 (5 bases). CDR1 SGHKS and CDR2 YYEKEE come from the germline V gene (reference sequence). The CDR3 length is 17 residues. V was clipped by 0 bases and J by 1 base, with 17 bases between them. The CDR3 reads CASSLVRAITHSYEQYF. In DNA, the CDR3 is TGTGCCAGCAGCTTGGTCAGGGCTATAACGCATTCCTACGAGCAGTACTTC.

Ten or more counts support this clonotype. V usage is TRBV12-3 or TRBV12-4 and J usage is TRBJ1-4; D might be TRBD1 (5 bases). The V end was cut by 7 bases, the J end by 8 bases, with 17 bases between. There are 14 residues in the CDR3. The CDR3 sequence is CASNQGPAREKLFF. The CDR3 nucleotides are TGTGCCAGCAACCAGGGCCCGGCTCGGGAAAAACTGTTTTTT.

This clonotype occurred many times. At one end, the junction sequence differs from germline, possibly due to a read error. The gene calls are TRBV7-9 and TRBJ1-2; 9 nucleotides line up with TRBD1. CDR3 length: 15 amino acids. CDR1 SEHNR and CDR2 FQNEAQ come from the germline V gene (reference sequence). CDR3 sequence reads: CASSPSFNRGQGYPF. CDR3 bases: TGTGCCAGCAGCCCATCATTTAACAGGGGGCAGGGCTACCCCTTC.

This clonotype was recorded many times. CDR3 sequence reads: CASSEGSGEETQYF. The DNA for the CDR3 is TGTGCCAGCAGCGAGGGGTCCGGGGAAGAGACCCAGTACTTC. The V call is TRBV9, the J call TRBJ2-5; D may correspond to TRBD1 or TRBD2 (5 bases each). V shed 3 bases and J shed 3 bases, with 12 bases lying between them. The CDR3 loop spans 14 amino acids. Germline CDR1 is SGDLS and CDR2 is YYNGEE. The full variable domain, completed using reference TRBV9 and TRBJ2-5, is DSGVTQTPKHLITATGQRVTLRCSPRSGDLSVYWYQQSLDQGLQFLIQYYNGEERAKGNILERFSAQQFPDLHSELNLSSLELGDSALYFCASSEGSGEETQYFGPGTRLLVL.

The chain employs TRBV12-3 or TRBV12-4 and TRBJ2-1; 8 nucleotides match TRBD1. The CDR3 has 15 amino acids. V shed 5 bases, J shed 3 bases, and the junction held 6 bases outside the gene matches. The CDR3 nucleotides are TGTGCCAGCAGTACGACAGGGGCTGGCTACAATGAGCAGTTCTTC. Its translation is CASSTTGAGYNEQFF.

This clonotype was picked up a small number of times. The V gene is TRBV4-3, the J gene TRBJ2-4, with a tentative D call TRBD1 (6 bases). In germline, CDR1 is LGHNA, CDR2 YSLEER. V gave up 1 base and J gave up 6 bases, with 13 bases separating them. There are 15 residues in the CDR3. The CDR3 loop is CASSQGRRGGNIQYF. CDR3 DNA sequence: TGCGCCAGCAGCCAAGGGAGGAGAGGGGGAAACATTCAGTACTTC.

This clonotype was detected ten times or more. J is TRBJ1-2 and V is TRBV24-1, with 9 bases that match TRBD1. The CDR3 has 16 amino acids. The germline gives CDR1 KGHDR, CDR2 SFDVKD. J lost 4 bases, V lost 3 bases, and 8 bases had no gene match. The CDR3, as DNA: TGTGCCACCAGTGATGCCCGGGACAGGGCCCTCTATGGCTACACCTTC. Its protein product is CATSDARDRALYGYTF.

Ten or more counts support this clonotype. V gene TRBV9 combines with J gene TRBJ2-3; perhaps TRBD2 as D (6 bases). The V end was cut by 0 bases, the J end by 8 bases, with 10 bases between. CDR3 size: 13 residues. CDR1 and CDR2 (germline): SGDLS, YYNGEE. The CDR3 DNA sequence: TGTGCCAGCAGCGTAGAAGAGGAGGGTACGCAGTATTTT. Amino acid sequence: CASSVEEEGTQYF.

This clonotype was counted many times. The chain employs TRBV7-2 and TRBJ2-5; either TRBD1 or TRBD2 may supply D (5 bases each). Germline V lookup: CDR1 SGHTA, CDR2 FQGNSA. V was pared by 1 base and J by 5 bases, with 11 bases between. This CDR3 is built from 14 residues. The CDR3 DNA reads TGTGCCAGCAGCTTAGACCAGGGCGGGGAGACCCAGTACTTC. It specifies CASSLDQGGETQYF.

This clonotype was detected once. This rearrangement joins TRBV6-6 to TRBJ2-1, with D hard to call. Trimming shortened V by 3 bases and J by 0 bases, and 9 bases separated the two germline ends. CDR1 and CDR2 (germline): MNHNY, SVGAGI (reference sequence). This CDR3 has 15 residues. In DNA, the CDR3 is TGTGCCAGCAGTTATGGCGGAAGCTCCTACAATGAGCAGTTCTTC. This encodes CASSYGGSSYNEQFF.

The chain recombines TRBV12-3 or TRBV12-4 with TRBJ1-4, with D maybe TRBD1 (5 bases). Trimming cost V 6 bases and J 7 bases, with 9 bases left between them. The CDR3 length is 12 residues. The CDR3: CASREGTEKLFF. The CDR3 bases are TGTGCCAGCAGGGAGGGGACTGAAAAACTGTTTTTT.

This clonotype showed up many times. CDR3 DNA: TGTGCCTCACACCGGGACAGAAACACCGGGGAGCTGTTTTTT. This codes for CASHRDRNTGELFF. V gene TRBV19 combines with J gene TRBJ2-2, with 7 nucleotides matching TRBD1. The V gene end was trimmed by 11 bases and the J gene end by 2 bases; junction bases not matched to a gene: 8. Per the germline V gene, CDR1 is LNHDA and CDR2 is SQIVND (reference sequence). This CDR3 has 14 residues.

This clonotype was picked up a small number of times. A much larger clone differs from this one at a single base, so this may be a read error. The CDR3 spells CASSQLQTTRRGATQYF. DNA for the CDR3: TGTGCCAGCAGCCAACTCCAAACGACTAGACGGGGAGCGACCCAGTACTTC. The rearrangement links TRBV14 to TRBJ2-5, with D perhaps TRBD2 (6 bases). V lost 2 bases and J 7 bases, leaving 23 bases between the germline ends. The CDR3 sequence is 17 residues long. The germline CDR1 and CDR2 sequences are SGHDN and FVKESK.

The chain combines TRBV12-5 with TRBJ2-2, with D unresolved. CDR3 length: 11 amino acids. Per germline, CDR1 LGHNT and CDR2 FRNRAP. DNA of the CDR3: TGTGCCAGCAGTTGGCGGCGGGAGCTGTTTTTT. It yields the protein CASSWRRELFF.

This clonotype was seen repeatedly, ten times or more. V usage is TRBV3-1 and J usage is TRBJ2-5, with D unresolved. The CDR3 is 12 amino acids. V was trimmed by 1 base and J by 4 bases, leaving 4 bases between them. CDR1 is LGHDT and CDR2 is YNNKEL in the germline V gene (reference sequence). DNA for the CDR3: TGTGCCAGCAGCCAAGTTCGAGAGACCCAGTACTTC. The encoded protein is CASSQVRETQYF.